This entry lists 24 T cell receptor beta chains sequenced from one sample in a study of neurological immune-mediated disorders. TCRdb reprocessed the 5' RACE reads via MiXCR and lists one record per CDR3 protein. This table holds roughly 100,000 distinct CDR3 sequences, 3.5% found once. The material sequenced was PBMCs. Every receptor here comes from a young woman with multiple sclerosis.

This clonotype has ten or more counts. This sequence joins TRBV11-2 and TRBJ1-3, with unresolved D. The length of the CDR3 is 14 residues. Germline lookup yields CDR1 SGHAT and CDR2 FQNNGV. V was pared by 5 bases and J by 8 bases, with 16 bases between. The chain's CDR3 is CASSPTGFAYTIYF. DNA for the CDR3: TGTGCCAGCAGCCCGACCGGATTCGCTTACACCATATATTTT.

This clonotype was observed at least ten times. V is TRBV7-2 and J is TRBJ2-5; possible D gene TRBD1, 5 bases. Germline CDR1 reads SGHTA; CDR2 reads FQGNSA. V was pared by 5 bases and J by 2 bases, with 9 bases between. The CDR3 extends over 13 amino acids. The CDR3 region has the DNA TGTGCCAGCAGCATCTACAGGCAAGAGACCCAGTACTTC. Translating it yields CASSIYRQETQYF.

In its sample, this clonotype was seen a few times. A much larger clone differs from this one at a single base, so this may be a read error. The rearrangement links TRBV20-1 to TRBJ1-1, with D tentatively TRBD1 (5 bases). The CDR3 sequence is 13 residues long. Germline CDR1 and CDR2: DFQATT and SNEGSKA (reference sequence). V gave up 7 bases and J gave up 4 bases, with 16 bases separating them. This CDR3 is CSVPRKGPTEAFF. The CDR3 DNA is TGCAGTGTTCCAAGAAAGGGGCCCACTGAAGCTTTCTTT.

This clonotype has at least ten counts. The chain uses TRBV5-1 and TRBJ1-1; perhaps TRBD1 as D (5 bases). The CDR3 spans 14 residues. Germline V gives CDR1 SGHRS, CDR2 YFSETQ. V lost 4 bases to trimming and J lost 1 base, with 11 bases between them. The CDR3 DNA is TGCGCCAGCAGCAAGCAAGGACAGAACACTGAAGCTTTCTTT. Protein product: CASSKQGQNTEAFF.

This clonotype has a count of ten or more. The chain's CDR3 is CASSLLQDEQYF. The CDR3 DNA reads as TGTGCCAGCAGTCTTTTACAGGACGAGCAGTACTTC. This chain joins TRBV12-3 or TRBV12-4 and TRBJ2-7; possible D gene TRBD1, 5 bases. The CDR3 sequence is 12 residues long. V was clipped by 5 bases and J by 5 bases, with 10 bases between them.

This clonotype appeared a few times. J is TRBJ1-5 and V is TRBV5-6; 9 bases are shared with TRBD1. The germline gives CDR1 SGHDT, CDR2 YYEEEE. After removal of 4 bases from V and 5 bases from J, the junction contained 7 bases not matched to a gene. This CDR3 has 15 amino acids. Written as DNA, the CDR3 is TGTGCCAGCAGCCTATGGGACAGGGAATATCAGCCCCAGCATTTT. It encodes CASSLWDREYQPQHF. Supplemented by reference TRBV5-6 and TRBJ1-5, the full variable domain reads DAGVTQSPTHLIKTRGQQVTLRCSPKSGHDTVSWYQQALGQGPQFIFQYYEEEERQRGNFPDRFSGHQFPNYSSELNVNALLLGDSALYLCASSLWDREYQPQHFGDGTRLSIL.

This clonotype was seen repeatedly, ten times or more. The chain uses TRBV5-1 and TRBJ1-6; D unresolved. V was cut by 1 base and J by 7 bases, with 12 bases left in between. This CDR3 contains 15 residues. Looked up from germline, CDR1 is SGHRS and CDR2 is YFSETQ. The CDR3 DNA follows: TGCGCCAGCAGCTTGCGCGGGTGGGAGAATTCACCCCTCCACTTT. Encoded protein: CASSLRGWENSPLHF. Supplemented by reference TRBV5-1 and TRBJ1-6, the full variable domain reads KAGVTQTPRYLIKTRGQQVTLSCSPISGHRSVSWYQQTPGQGLQFLFEYFSETQRNKGNFPGRFSGRQFSNSRSEMNVSTLELGDSALYLCASSLRGWENSPLHFGNGTRLTVT.

This clonotype turned up a few times. This chain uses TRBV6-2 or TRBV6-3 with TRBJ2-1, with 9 bases aligning to TRBD2. CDR1 and CDR2 (germline): MNHEY, SVGEGT. V trimming: 6 bases; J trimming: 6 bases; junction bases outside the gene matches: 15. The CDR3 covers 17 residues. The CDR3 region is CASSPTGGGAIPNEQFF. The DNA for the CDR3 is TGTGCCAGCAGCCCCACGGGCGGGGGGGCAATTCCCAATGAGCAGTTCTTC.

This clonotype appeared many times. The chain carries TRBV11-2 and TRBJ2-1, with 7 bases matching TRBD1. This CDR3 is built from 19 residues. Germline trimming cut 5 bases from V and 5 bases from J; bases unmatched to any gene: 21. The germline CDR1 and CDR2 sequences are SGHAT and FQNNGV. In DNA, the CDR3 is TGTGCCAGCAGCCCCTCCCGGGACAGCCTGCTAGTCTTCAACAATGAGCAGTTCTTC. Protein sequence: CASSPSRDSLLVFNNEQFF.

This clonotype was observed at least ten times. This rearrangement joins TRBV6-1 to TRBJ1-1, with TRBD1 as a possible D gene (6 bases). Germline V gene sequence: CDR1 MNHNS, CDR2 SASEGT. V was clipped by 1 base and J by 3 bases, with 18 bases between them. CDR3 length equals 17 residues. CDR3 DNA: TGTGCCAGCAGTGAAGATAACAGGGCACCGGTTTACACTGAAGCTTTCTTT. Translation: CASSEDNRAPVYTEAFF.

The chain carries TRBV25-1 and TRBJ2-3; a weak D match, TRBD2 (6 bases). CDR1 is MGHDK, CDR2 SYGVNS, per germline. Trimming cost V 4 bases and J 3 bases, with 17 bases left between them. The CDR3 is 16 amino acids. The CDR3 sequence is CASSARVPGGTDTQYF. In DNA, the CDR3 is TGTGCCAGCAGTGCCAGGGTGCCTGGAGGGACAGATACGCAGTATTTT.

This clonotype showed up many times. V and J are TRBV12-3 or TRBV12-4 and TRBJ2-3; no reliable D call. The V end lost 5 bases, the J end lost 2 bases, and 8 bases lay between the germline ends. CDR3 length equals 13 residues. DNA of the CDR3: TGTGCCAGCAGTGCGCAGGCCACAGATACGCAGTATTTT. Residues: CASSAQATDTQYF.

This clonotype was recorded many times. This rearrangement joins TRBV3-1 to TRBJ1-1; D is perhaps TRBD1 (6 bases). Trimming left V 4 bases short and J 1 base short, with 10 bases between. This CDR3 has 14 amino acids. The germline gives CDR1 LGHDT, CDR2 YNNKEL (reference sequence). The CDR3: CASSPQQGNTEAFF. The CDR3 bases are TGTGCCAGCAGCCCCCAACAGGGGAACACTGAAGCTTTCTTT.

This clonotype was detected ten times or more. The CDR3 DNA is TGTGCCAGCAGCTCCGTGACGGGCGGCCCCTACGAGCAGTACTTC. Translation gives CASSSVTGGPYEQYF. This chain connects TRBV11-2 to TRBJ2-7; no firm D call. The germline V and J ends were trimmed by 4 bases and 2 bases, with 15 bases remaining between them. Germline V lookup: CDR1 SGHAT, CDR2 FQNNGV. This CDR3 is built from 15 residues.

This clonotype was counted at least ten times. V usage is TRBV20-1 and J usage is TRBJ2-7; TRBD2 aligns across 10 bases. Per the germline V gene, CDR1 is DFQATT and CDR2 is SNEGSKA (reference sequence). Trimming took 3 bases from V and 2 from J; bases not matched to a gene: 7. The CDR3 totals 15 residues. The CDR3 DNA sequence: TGCAGTGCTAGGCGGACTAGCGGACATGCCTACGAGCAGTACTTC. As protein: CSARRTSGHAYEQYF.

This clonotype was counted many times. V gene TRBV5-6 combines with J gene TRBJ2-3; 8 bases map to TRBD2. From germline, CDR1 is SGHDT and CDR2 YYEEEE. The trim removed 1 base at V and 2 bases at J, leaving 6 bases unmatched. CDR3 size: 16 residues. The CDR3 nucleotides are TGTGCCAGCAGCTTGTGGCGGGAGGCCGCCACAGATACGCAGTATTTT. It is translated as CASSLWREAATDTQYF. The entire variable domain, with the rest obtained from reference TRBV5-6 and TRBJ2-3, is as follows: DAGVTQSPTHLIKTRGQQVTLRCSPKSGHDTVSWYQQALGQGPQFIFQYYEEEERQRGNFPDRFSGHQFPNYSSELNVNALLLGDSALYLCASSLWREAATDTQYFGPGTRLTVL.

This clonotype was counted many times. This chain joins TRBV20-1 and TRBJ1-1, with unresolved D. The germline CDR1 and CDR2 sequences are DFQATT and SNEGSKA (reference sequence). Trimming removed 3 bases from V and 1 base from J, with 12 bases in between. The CDR3 has 14 amino acids. The DNA of the CDR3 is TGCAGTGCTAGGGCAGCCGATAGGAACACTGAAGCTTTCTTT. Its protein product is CSARAADRNTEAFF.

This clonotype was seen more than once but under ten times. J is TRBJ2-1 and V is TRBV20-1, with 12 bases identical to TRBD2. V dropped 3 bases and J dropped 9; count of bases not matched to a gene: 12. The CDR3 loop spans 16 amino acids. Germline V gene data show CDR1 as DFQATT and CDR2 as SNEGSKA (reference sequence). CDR3 region: CSASERLAGDHGEQFF. The CDR3, as DNA: TGCAGTGCTAGTGAGAGACTAGCGGGAGATCATGGTGAGCAGTTCTTC.

The rearrangement links TRBV4-2 to TRBJ2-1; D may be TRBD2 (5 bases). V lost 3 bases, J lost 6 bases, and 18 bases lay in between. The germline CDR1 and CDR2 sequences are LGHNA and YNFKEQ. The CDR3 totals 16 residues. In nucleotides, the CDR3 is TGTGCCAGCAGCCAGGAGGCGGCTACCGGAGGCAATGAGCAGTTCTTC. It codes for CASSQEAATGGNEQFF.

This clonotype was seen repeatedly, ten times or more. CDR3 in DNA: TGTGCCAGCAGCATGGGACAGGGACGGAACGAGCAGTACTTC. Protein: CASSMGQGRNEQYF. V usage is TRBV5-4 and J usage is TRBJ2-7; 9 nucleotides line up with TRBD1. V gave up 4 bases and J gave up 5 bases; unmatched junction bases: 7. The germline V gene has CDR1 SGHNT and CDR2 YYREEE (reference sequence). The CDR3 contains 14 residues.

This clonotype was detected ten times or more. The rearrangement joins TRBV10-2 to TRBJ2-1; no clear D. Germline values: CDR1 WSHSY, CDR2 SAAADI. The CDR3 totals 14 residues. Trimming took off 6 bases at V and 1 base at J, with 10 bases between the two ends. The CDR3 region has the DNA TGCGCCAGCAGCACACAAGTATCCTACAATGAGCAGTTCTTC. It translates to CASSTQVSYNEQFF.

V and J are TRBV19 and TRBJ1-2; TRBD1 aligns across 8 bases. With V trimmed by 7 bases and J by 2 bases, 9 bases remained unmatched. The CDR3 covers 15 residues. CDR1 is LNHDA and CDR2 is SQIVND in the germline V gene (reference sequence). CDR3: CASTDHTGGNYGYTF. The CDR3 DNA follows: TGTGCCAGTACCGATCATACAGGGGGGAACTATGGCTACACCTTC.

The table lists this clonotype with many counts. CDR3 sequence reads: CASSEGGANTGELFF. CDR3 DNA: TGCGCCAGCAGTGAGGGGGGAGCGAACACCGGGGAGCTGTTTTTT. This chain links TRBV5-1 with TRBJ2-2; D possibly uses TRBD1 or TRBD2 (6 bases each). CDR1 is SGHRS, CDR2 YFSETQ, per germline. V was clipped by 5 bases and J by 0 bases, with 11 bases between them. This CDR3 contains 15 residues.

This clonotype was detected a few times. The chain recombines TRBV20-1 with TRBJ2-6, with 7 positions matching TRBD1. The CDR3 extends over 16 amino acids. Germline V lookup: CDR1 DFQATT, CDR2 SNEGSKA (reference sequence). V lost 0 bases, J lost 2 bases, and 4 bases stayed unmatched. The CDR3 DNA follows: TGCAGTGCTAGAGATCCACAGGGGCCTGGGGCCAACGTCCTGACTTTC. Protein sequence: CSARDPQGPGANVLTF.